The next 9 T cell receptor beta chains were all read from a single sample in a study of cytomegalovirus exposure and HLA in healthy donors. The PCR employed 60 Vbeta primers together with 13 Jbeta primers. Profiling relied on immunoSEQ multiplex PCR, and the TCRdb table lists in-frame clones only, not all of them. Of 85,000 to 100,000 clones detected, 70% to 80% appear once; the ten largest clones hold over 3%. The sequenced material came from PBMCs. The receptors originated from a man aged 35 to 55 in good health and CMV-seronegative.

The chain employs TRBV6-5 and TRBJ1-5; 7 bases agree with TRBD1. Per germline, CDR1 MNHEY and CDR2 SVGAGI. The CDR3 length is 15 residues. V lost 6 bases to trimming and J lost 1 base; unmatched junction nucleotides: 6. The DNA of the CDR3 is TGTGCCAGCAGGCGGACAGGTATCAGCAATCAGCCCCAGCATTTT. Encoded protein: CASRRTGISNQPQHF.

V is TRBV30 and J is TRBJ2-7, with TRBD1 as a possible D gene (5 bases). This CDR3 has 12 residues. Germline V gene sequence: CDR1 GTSNPN, CDR2 SVGIG (reference sequence). The V gene lost 2 bases and the J gene lost 4 bases, with 9 bases spanning the gap. Here the CDR3 DNA reads TGTGCCTGGAGTAAAGACAGTTACGAGCAGTACTTC. As protein: CAWSKDSYEQYF.

The chain employs TRBV10-1 and TRBJ2-1; the D is unclear. The length of the CDR3 is 13 residues. Trimming took 7 bases from V and 4 from J, leaving 11 bases between them. Germline V CDR1 and CDR2: WNHNN, SYGVQD (reference sequence). CDR3 sequence (DNA): TGCGCCAGCACTATGGCAGGATACAATGAGCAGTTCTTC. This encodes CASTMAGYNEQFF.

The V gene is TRBV15, the J gene TRBJ2-3; 8 bases are a match to TRBD2. CDR1 and CDR2 from the germline V gene are LNHNV and YYDKDF (reference sequence). The CDR3 consists of 14 residues. The junction had 4 bases not matched to a gene; V was cut back by 3 bases and J by 5 bases. The CDR3 loop reads CATSSGGVRDTQYF. The DNA of the CDR3 is TGTGCCACCAGCAGCGGGGGGGTAAGAGATACGCAGTATTTT.

This clone has a handful of counts. The rearrangement uses TRBV30 and TRBJ2-5, with D tentatively TRBD1 (5 bases). In germline, CDR1 is GTSNPN, CDR2 SVGIG (reference sequence). V lost 1 base and J lost 3, with 9 bases in between. This CDR3 is built from 13 residues. The CDR3 DNA follows: TGTGCCTGGAGTGGAACAGGAGAAGAGACCCAGTACTTC. Encoded protein: CAWSGTGEETQYF.

This clone was recorded only once. DNA for the CDR3: TGTGCCTGGAGTGACTTCGGGTCAACTAATGAAAAACTGTTTTTT. It is translated as CAWSDFGSTNEKLFF. V and J are TRBV30 and TRBJ1-4, with D uncertain. V was shortened by 1 base and J by 0 bases, with 9 bases between the two germline ends. The CDR3 is made up of 15 amino acids. In germline, CDR1 is GTSNPN, CDR2 SVGIG (reference sequence).

The rearrangement uses TRBV10-3 and TRBJ2-1, with D maybe TRBD1 (6 bases). The CDR3 is 15 amino acids. Deletions cut 4 bases from V and 8 bases from J, with 18 bases between. Per the germline V gene, CDR1 is ENHRY and CDR2 is SYGVKD. The CDR3 is CAISADRITTDEQFF. The CDR3 DNA reads TGTGCCATCAGTGCCGACAGGATAACTACCGATGAGCAGTTCTTC.

The chain recombines TRBV9 with TRBJ1-1; perhaps TRBD1 as D (6 bases). The CDR3 totals 16 residues. The ends were cut back, 5 bases at V and 0 bases at J, with 17 bases in the middle. Germline CDR1 SGDLS, CDR2 YYNGEE. The CDR3 nucleotides read TGTGCCAGCAGATTGACCAAGGACAGCCTGAACACTGAAGCTTTCTTT. It yields the protein CASRLTKDSLNTEAFF.

The V gene is TRBV5-1, the J gene TRBJ1-6; 9 positions agree with TRBD1. The germline V gene has CDR1 SGHRS and CDR2 YFSETQ. The CDR3 sequence is 15 residues long. Losses at the gene ends were 5 bases for V and 4 bases for J; bases not matched to a gene: 4. In DNA, the CDR3 is TGCGCCAGCAGTGGGACAGGGATTTATAATTCACCCCTCCACTTT. It encodes CASSGTGIYNSPLHF.